This is a list of T cell receptor gamma chains from one sample in a study of gamma-delta T cells after stem cell transplantation. TCRdb redid the clone calls on the RT-PCR reads with CATT. The sample holds about 1,700 gamma-chain clones; about 20% are singletons and the top ten take 5.5% to 9%. The specimen sequenced was gamma-delta T cells. These receptors all stem from a human donor. It is not recorded whose cells these are; they may come from a transplant donor. Each CDR3 is given with its conserved first and last residue. Where a row states a size, it is once, few, many or the class of an expanded clone; other rows omit it.

TRGJ1/TRGJ2 TRGV4 few TGTGCCACCTGGGAAGAGTATAAGAAACTCTTT CATWEEYKKLF
TRGJ1/TRGJ2 TRGV5 large TGTGCCACCTGGGACGGGTATTATAAGAAACTCTTT CATWDGYYKKLF
TRGJ1/TRGJ2 TRGV4 few TGTGCCACCTGGGATAGGTATAAGAAACTCTTT CATWDRYKKLF
TRGJ1/TRGJ2 TRGV9 medium-sized TGTGCCTTGTGGGAGATAAATAAGAAACTCTTT CALWEINKKLF
TRGJP TRGV9 large TGTGCCTTGTGGGAAGTCCAAGAGTTGGGCAAAAAAATCAAGGTATTT CALWEVQELGKKIKVF
TRGJ1/TRGJ2 TRGV4 . TGTGCCACCTGGGATGGAAGGTATTATAAGAAACTCTTT CATWDGRYYKKLF
TRGJP2 TRGV4 few TGTGCCACCTGGGAGTATAGTAGTGATTGGATCAAGACGTTT CATWEYSSDWIKTF
TRGJ1/TRGJ2 TRGV4 . TGTGCCACCTGGGATGGTCTTTATTATAAGAAGCTCTTT CATWDGLYYKKLF
TRGJ1/TRGJ2 TRGV2 large TGTGCCACCTGGGACGGCCTCAGGTATTATAAGAAACTCTTT CATWDGLRYYKKLF
TRGJ1/TRGJ2 TRGV8 . TGTGCCACCTGGGATATAAATTATAAGAAACTCTTT CATWDINYKKLF
TRGJ1/TRGJ2 TRGV9 large TGTGCCTTGTGGGAGGCACCCATATATTATAAGAAACTCTTT CALWEAPIYYKKLF
TRGJ1/TRGJ2 TRGV4 . TGTGCCACCTGGGATGGGCCGGATAAGAAACTCTTT CATWDGPDKKLF
TRGJ1/TRGJ2 TRGV4 . TGTGCCACGAGGGTGGATTATAAGAAACTCTTT CATRVDYKKLF
TRGJ1/TRGJ2 TRGV4 . TGTGCCACCTGGGACCGTCATTATAAGAAACTCTTT CATWDRHYKKLF
TRGJ1/TRGJ2 TRGV4 few TGTGCCACCTGGGATGGAGGGACCTTTGAGAAACTCTTT CATWDGGTFEKLF
TRGJP TRGV9 large TGTGCCTTGTGGGAGGTACAGCAAGAGTTGGGCAAAAAAATCAAGGTATTT CALWEVQQELGKKIKVF
TRGJ1/TRGJ2 TRGV4 large TGTGCCACCTGGGATGGGCCGGGGTATTATAAGAAACTCTTT CATWDGPGYYKKLF
TRGJ1/TRGJ2 TRGV4 . TGTGCCACCTGGGGTCTTGCTGAAAAGAAACTCTTT CATWGLAEKKLF
TRGJ1/TRGJ2 TRGV4 . TGTGCCACCTGGGATGAGGCGGAACATCGGAAACTCTTT CATWDEAEHRKLF
TRGJ1/TRGJ2 TRGV9 . TGTGCCTTGTGGGAGGCCTCCGGGGATAAGAAACTCTTT CALWEASGDKKLF
TRGJP TRGV9 medium-sized TGTGCCTTGTGGGTCGTTCAAGAGTTGGGCAAAAAAATCAAGGTATTT CALWVVQELGKKIKVF
TRGJ1/TRGJ2 TRGV4 few TGTGCCACCTGGGAGTCGGTTTCTAAGAAACTCTTT CATWESVSKKLF
TRGJ1/TRGJ2 TRGV8 . TGTGCCACCTGGGATTCGAATTATTATAAGAAACTCTTT CATWDSNYYKKLF
TRGJ1/TRGJ2 TRGV3 . TGTGCCACCTGGGACCGTTTGAATTATTATAAGAAACTCTTT CATWDRLNYYKKLF
TRGJ1/TRGJ2 TRGV8 . TGTGCCACCGGTTATTATAAGAAACTCTTT CATGYYKKLF
TRGJ1/TRGJ2 TRGV5 large TGTGCCACCTGGGACCCGCCCCCGAATTATAAGAAACTCTTT CATWDPPPNYKKLF
TRGJP2 TRGV4 . TGTGCCACCTGGGTGGGGTCGGGGATCAAGACGTTT CATWVGSGIKTF
TRGJ1/TRGJ2 TRGV4 . TGTGCCACCTGGGAGGAGAATGATTATAAGAAACTCTTT CATWEENDYKKLF
TRGJ1/TRGJ2 TRGV4 medium-sized TGTGCCACCTGGGCCCCTTATTATTATAAGAAACTCTTT CATWAPYYYKKLF
TRGJP TRGV9 large TGTGCCTTGTGGGAGGTGCGTTTTAGGGAGTTGGGCAAAAAAATCAAGGTATTT CALWEVRFRELGKKIKVF
TRGJ1/TRGJ2 TRGV4 . TGTGCCACCTGGGATGGGCTGCTGAATTATTGTAAGAAACTCTTT CATWDGLLNYCKKLF
TRGJ1/TRGJ2 TRGV3 few TGTGCCACCTGGGACGGCATTAAGAAACTCTTT CATWDGIKKLF
TRGJ1/TRGJ2 TRGV9 large TGTGCCTTGTGGGGGGGGTATTATAAGAAACTCTTT CALWGGYYKKLF
TRGJ1/TRGJ2 TRGV4 . TGTGCCACCTGGGATGGATTTGATAAGAAACTCTTT CATWDGFDKKLF
TRGJ1/TRGJ2 TRGV5 . TGTGCCACCTGGGACATAACCTGGTATTATAAGAAACTCTTT CATWDITWYYKKLF
TRGJ1/TRGJ2 TRGV3 medium-sized TGTGCCACCTGGGACAGGCCCCATCCCTATTATAAGAAACTCTTT CATWDRPHPYYKKLF
TRGJ1/TRGJ2 TRGV4 . TGCGCCACCTGGGATGGGCAATTTTATAAGAAACTCTTT CATWDGQFYKKLF
TRGJ1/TRGJ2 TRGV4 few TGTGCCACCTGGGATGGGGCGAGTTATTATAAGAAACTCTTT CATWDGASYYKKLF
TRGJP TRGV9 . TGTGCCTTGTGGGAGGTGCGAGGGGAGTTGGGCAAAAAAATCAAGGTATTT CALWEVRGELGKKIKVF
TRGJ1/TRGJ2 TRGV4 large TGTGCCACCTGGGATGGCCGTTATTATAAGAAACTCTTT CATWDGRYYKKLF
TRGJP1 TRGV8 few TGTGCCACCTGGGATAGAGGCACCACTGGTTGGTTCAAGATATTT CATWDRGTTGWFKIF
TRGJ1/TRGJ2 TRGV8 . TGTGCCACCAGGGATAAGGCTTATTATAAGAAACTCTTT CATRDKAYYKKLF
TRGJP2 TRGV9 medium-sized TGTGCCTTGTGGGAGGTGTCGGTTGATTGGATCAAGACGTTT CALWEVSVDWIKTF
TRGJ1/TRGJ2 TRGV4 . TGTGCCACCTGGGACTCAGGCCCTTTTTATAAGAAACTCTTT CATWDSGPFYKKLF
TRGJP2 TRGV2 . TGTGCCACCTGGGACGGGCCGGGCGGTGATTGGATCAAGACGTTT CATWDGPGGDWIKTF
TRGJ1/TRGJ2 TRGV9 few TGTGCCTTGTGGGAGGAATGGGGTAAGAAACTCTTT CALWEEWGKKLF